The 13 T cell receptor beta chains below all came from one sample that was sequenced in a study of beta chain features in type 1 diabetes. Expressed TCRB transcripts were sequenced, since all the RNA that had been isolated was reverse transcribed. The table came from immunoSEQ multiplex PCR; TCRdb's copy has only in-frame clones and leaves some out. Counted here are over 500,000 clones, around 16% occurring once; the ten biggest clones make up 0.093%. The sequenced sample was naive CD4+ T cells from blood. All receptors derive from a man aged 18 to 30 in good health.

A single count supports this clone. The V and J genes are TRBV9 and TRBJ2-2; D unclear. The CDR3 loop spans 13 amino acids. Per the germline V gene, CDR1 is SGDLS and CDR2 is YYNGEE. Trimming stripped 0 bases from V and 6 bases from J, with 6 bases between. The CDR3 loop is CASSVDRAGELFF. The CDR3 DNA follows: TGTGCCAGCAGCGTAGATAGGGCCGGGGAGCTGTTTTTT.

The gene calls are TRBV6-5 and TRBJ2-7, with 8 positions matching TRBD2. The junction had 3 bases not matched to a gene; V was cut back by 0 bases and J by 2 bases. The CDR3 length is 15 residues. Germline loops: CDR1 MNHEY, CDR2 SVGAGI. CDR3: CASSYSRGETYEQYF. In DNA, the CDR3 is TGTGCCAGCAGTTACTCGCGGGGGGAAACCTACGAGCAGTACTTC.

J is TRBJ2-5 and V is TRBV5-1; D gene uncertain. The germline gives CDR1 SGHRS, CDR2 YFSETQ. With 5 bases removed from V and 5 bases from J, the gap between germline ends came to 19 bases. This CDR3 is built from 15 residues. The CDR3 DNA reads TGCGCCAGCAGGAATCCCCTCAGGAAAGGGGAGACCCAGTACTTC. Its translation is CASRNPLRKGETQYF. Full variable domain (outside the CDR3, taken from reference TRBV5-1 and TRBJ2-5): KAGVTQTPRYLIKTRGQQVTLSCSPISGHRSVSWYQQTPGQGLQFLFEYFSETQRNKGNFPGRFSGRQFSNSRSEMNVSTLELGDSALYLCASRNPLRKGETQYFGPGTRLLVL.

The chain recombines TRBV7-2 with TRBJ1-5, with 7 bases aligning to TRBD1. Trimming removed 1 base from V and 1 base from J; junction bases left unmatched: 4. There are 16 residues in the CDR3. Germline V gene lookup returns CDR1 SGHTA and CDR2 FQGNSA. This CDR3 is CASSLVGGQSNQPQHF. The CDR3 DNA follows: TGTGCCAGCAGCTTAGTTGGGGGACAGAGCAATCAGCCCCAGCATTTT.

This clone appeared a few times. The chain recombines TRBV28 with TRBJ1-5; no reliable D call. The CDR3 runs to 16 residues. CDR1 is MDHEN and CDR2 is SYDVKM in the germline V gene. Between the trimmed V and J ends, which lost 1 base and 0 bases, there was a span of 10 bases. The CDR3 DNA sequence: TGTGCCAGCAGTTTATTCTGGGGATATAGCAATCAGCCCCAGCATTTT. Translated: CASSLFWGYSNQPQHF.

V gene TRBV9 combines with J gene TRBJ2-7, with 10 bases lining up with TRBD2. V dropped 4 bases and J dropped 3; count of bases not matched to a gene: 10. Germline assignment: CDR1 SGDLS and CDR2 YYNGEE. This CDR3 contains 16 residues. CDR3 in amino acids: CASSLEIAGGRYEQYF. The DNA for the CDR3 is TGTGCCAGCAGCCTCGAAATAGCGGGGGGCCGCTACGAGCAGTACTTC.

In its sample, this clone was seen a few times. The rearrangement joins TRBV29-1 to TRBJ2-1; 7 bases fit TRBD1. The CDR3 spans 13 residues. The germline V gene encodes CDR1 SQVTM and CDR2 ANQGSEA. Trimming removed 3 bases from V and 10 bases from J; junction bases left unmatched: 9. CDR3 region: CSVDRAGGREQFF. CDR3 coding DNA: TGCAGCGTTGATCGGGCAGGGGGAAGGGAGCAGTTCTTC.

The V gene is TRBV30, the J gene TRBJ2-3, with D perhaps matching TRBD2 (6 bases). CDR1 is GTSNPN, CDR2 SVGIG, per germline (reference sequence). The V end lost 1 base, the J end lost 1 base, and 12 bases lay between the germline ends. The CDR3 consists of 15 residues. The chain's CDR3 is CAWSAPRDRTDTQYF. Here the CDR3 DNA reads TGTGCCTGGAGTGCCCCGCGGGACCGCACAGATACGCAGTATTTT.

The rearrangement links TRBV6-5 to TRBJ1-6; possible D gene TRBD1, 5 bases. The length of the CDR3 is 15 residues. Trimming shortened V by 2 bases and J by 0 bases, and 5 bases separated the two germline ends. Germline-derived CDR1 and CDR2 are MNHEY and SVGAGI. Here the CDR3 reads CASSYDSSYNSPLHF. The CDR3 coding sequence is TGTGCCAGCAGTTACGACAGCTCCTATAATTCACCCCTCCACTTT.

This sequence joins TRBV7-2 and TRBJ2-7, with D perhaps assigned TRBD1 or TRBD2 (6 bases each). Per germline, CDR1 SGHTA and CDR2 FQGNSA. The CDR3 covers 13 residues. V was pared by 8 bases and J by 6 bases, with 17 bases between. In DNA, the CDR3 is TGTGCCAGCGGGCGGGGACAACAGTCCGAGCAGTACTTC. Encoded protein: CASGRGQQSEQYF.

This clone was seen only a few times. J is TRBJ2-3 and V is TRBV5-4; 7 positions match TRBD1. This CDR3 spans 15 amino acids. Germline CDR1 SGHNT, CDR2 YYREEE (reference sequence). V was clipped by 0 bases and J by 2 bases; unmatched bases: 3. CDR3 coding DNA: TGTGCCAGCAGCTTGGTGGGACAGAACACAGATACGCAGTATTTT. Protein: CASSLVGQNTDTQYF.

This chain uses TRBV19 with TRBJ2-1, with 14 bases matching TRBD2. The junction had 14 bases not matched to a gene; V was cut back by 4 bases and J by 6 bases. In germline, CDR1 is LNHDA, CDR2 SQIVND (reference sequence). The CDR3 totals 19 residues. The CDR3 DNA sequence: TGTGCCAGTAGTACCCTCGCAAAGATGACTAGCGGGAGGGCCAATGAGCAGTTCTTC. This sequence encodes CASSTLAKMTSGRANEQFF.

This clone has only one observation. The chain is built from TRBV2 and TRBJ2-7, with D unresolved. The germline V and J ends were trimmed by 2 bases and 5 bases, with 10 bases remaining between them. CDR3 size: 13 residues. The V gene's germline CDR1 is SNHLY and CDR2 FYNNEI. DNA for the CDR3: TGTGCCAGCAGTGAAATAAGGGTGAACGAGCAGTACTTC. Its translation: CASSEIRVNEQYF.